The rows below give T cell receptor beta chains drawn from one sample of a study of STAT3 mutations in large granular lymphocyte leukemia. TCRdb's table, derived via immunoSEQ multiplex PCR, lists solely in-frame clones and lacks some. This table has about 12,000 clones, 65% to 90% appearing once. Material for sequencing was peripheral blood mononuclear cells. The receptors shown here come from an elderly man with T-cell large granular lymphocyte leukemia. Some clones in this sample may be carry-over from other donors' samples. The CDR3 runs from the conserved cysteine through the conserved F or W. A D gene is named only where the DNA matches it firmly. Some rows have no size entry. The others give once, few or many, or a class for an expanded clone.

V,size,J,D,DNA,CDR3
TRBV30,NA,TRBJ1-4,NA,TGTGCCTGGAGTAGGGGTGATGAAAAACTGTTTTTT,CAWSRGDEKLFF
TRBV15,NA,TRBJ2-1,NA,TGTGCCACCAGCACTAACTCCTACAATGAGCAGTTCTTC,CATSTNSYNEQFF
TRBV6-5,NA,TRBJ2-7,TRBD1,TGTGCCAGCAGTAAAGAGACAGGGGGGGACGAGCAGTACTTC,CASSKETGGDEQYF
TRBV7-9,NA,TRBJ1-4,TRBD1,TGTGCCAGCAGCTCTAGCAGGGGGGGAGATGAAAAACTGTTTTTT,CASSSSRGGDEKLFF
TRBV14,NA,TRBJ2-7,NA,TGTGCCAGCAGCCAAGATCAGGTGCGGTGGGAGCAGTACTTC,CASSQDQVRWEQYF
TRBV19,NA,TRBJ1-1,NA,TGTGCCAGTAGTTCCGGGGCCGTCGCTGAAGCTTTCTTT,CASSSGAVAEAFF
TRBV11-2,once,TRBJ1-1,NA,TGTGCCAGCAGCCGGGCCTCGGGGAACACTGAAGCTTTCTTT,CASSRASGNTEAFF
TRBV5-1,NA,TRBJ2-7,NA,TGCGCCAGCAGCCCAGGGGGAGGGCGTTACGAGCAGTACTTC,CASSPGGGRYEQYF
TRBV7-9,NA,TRBJ1-1,NA,TGTGCCAGCCAAAGAACGGGGAACACTGAAGCTTTCTTT,CASQRTGNTEAFF
TRBV5-4,once,TRBJ2-7,TRBD1,TGTGCCAGCAGCTCAGGGGGTGGATCCTACGAGCAGTACTTC,CASSSGGGSYEQYF
TRBV5-1,NA,TRBJ1-4,NA,TGCGCCAGCAGCTTGGGTGGGGGACTAGGTGAAAAACTGTTTTTT,CASSLGGGLGEKLFF
TRBV5-1,NA,TRBJ2-6,NA,TGCGCCAGCAGCTTGGCCCGATCTGGGGCCAACGTCCTGACTTTC,CASSLARSGANVLTF
TRBV27,once,TRBJ2-7,NA,TGTGCCAGCAGTACAACCCCTCGGGAGAGGCAGTACTTC,CASSTTPRERQYF